Given below is one T cell receptor (beta chain) in context. The source of the sample is a study of cytomegalovirus exposure and HLA in healthy donors. Researchers ran the PCR with 60 Vbeta and 13 Jbeta primers. The method was immunoSEQ multiplex PCR; TCRdb's version includes in-frame clones alone and lacks a portion of them. The data contain hundreds of thousands of clones, approximately 78% of them seen just once; the ten biggest clones take up 3.8%. CDR1 is SQVTM and CDR2 is ANQGSEA in the germline V gene. This CDR3 spans 11 amino acids. V lost 7 bases and J 4 bases, leaving 10 bases between the germline ends.

Sequencing was carried out using PBMCs. This chain joins TRBV29-1 and TRBJ1-2; D not certain. The clonotype was recovered from a male donor in good health and CMV-seronegative. As DNA, the CDR3 is TGCAGCGCGGGAAGCGGCTATGGCTACACCTTC. Residues: CSAGSGYGYTF.